This T cell receptor (beta chain) was identified during a study of blood T cell repertoires in COVID-19. Turning to the study itself: Some COVID-19 samples were acute and others convalescent; all came from the United States, Italy and Spain.

Original handling: Using reference gene primer amplification, nucleated cell counts were estimated. TCRdb keeps only in-frame clones here, not all; method: immunoSEQ multiplex PCR. V and J calls and clone size are those listed in that table; D and trimming were worked out from the DNA. The sample includes fewer than 200,000 clones, 83% of them seen just once. The source of this sequence is a woman aged 50 to 65 in a cohort exposed to, infected with or recovered from COVID-19 (not recorded which). Sequences were obtained from PBMCs or T cells enriched from blood (not recorded which).

The CDR3 protein is CASSLSGQRKDTQYF. The CDR3 DNA follows: TGTGCCAGCAGTTTATCGGGACAGAGGAAAGATACGCAGTATTTT. The chain carries TRBV28 and TRBJ2-3; 7 nucleotides agree with TRBD1. The trim removed 1 base at V and 5 bases at J, leaving 6 bases unmatched. CDR1 and CDR2 (germline): MDHEN, SYDVKM. CDR3 length: 15 residues.